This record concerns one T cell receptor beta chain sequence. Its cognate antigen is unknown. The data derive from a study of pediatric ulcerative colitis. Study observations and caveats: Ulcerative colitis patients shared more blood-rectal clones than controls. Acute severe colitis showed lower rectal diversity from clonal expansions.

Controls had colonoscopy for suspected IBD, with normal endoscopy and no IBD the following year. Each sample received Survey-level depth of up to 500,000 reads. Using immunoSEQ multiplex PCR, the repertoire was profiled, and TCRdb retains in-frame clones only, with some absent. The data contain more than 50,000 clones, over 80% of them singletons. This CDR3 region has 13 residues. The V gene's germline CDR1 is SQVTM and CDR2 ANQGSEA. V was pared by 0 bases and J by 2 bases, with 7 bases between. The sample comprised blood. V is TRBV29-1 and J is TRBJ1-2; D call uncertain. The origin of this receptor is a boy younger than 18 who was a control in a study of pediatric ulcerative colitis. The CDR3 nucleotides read TGCAGCGTTGAAGACCCAGGAAACTATGGCTACACCTTC. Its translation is CSVEDPGNYGYTF.